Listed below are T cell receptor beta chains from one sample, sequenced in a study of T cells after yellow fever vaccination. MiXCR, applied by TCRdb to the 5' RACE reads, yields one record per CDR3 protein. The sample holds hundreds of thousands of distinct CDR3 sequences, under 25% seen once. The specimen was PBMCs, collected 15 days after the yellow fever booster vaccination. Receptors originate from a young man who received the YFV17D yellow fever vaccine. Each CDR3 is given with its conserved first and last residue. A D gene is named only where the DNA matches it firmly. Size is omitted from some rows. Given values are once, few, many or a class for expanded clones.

CASRRTSGPLEQYF,TGTGCCAGCCGCCGGACTAGCGGACCCCTAGAGCAGTACTTC,few,TRBD2,TRBV3-1,TRBJ2-7
CASSLIGQALYNEQFF,TGTGCCAGCAGCTTGATCGGCCAAGCCCTTTACAATGAGCAGTTCTTC,once,-,TRBV5-6,TRBJ2-1
CSARDSFNQPQHF,TGCAGTGCTAGAGATTCCTTTAATCAGCCCCAGCATTTT,-,-,TRBV20-1,TRBJ1-5
CASSQRDRVPNEQFF,TGTGCCAGCAGCCAGCGGGACAGGGTGCCCAATGAGCAGTTCTTC,few,TRBD1,TRBV7-9,TRBJ2-1
CSVGGRASGELFF,TGCAGTGTAGGCGGGAGGGCGTCCGGGGAGCTGTTTTTT,few,TRBD2,TRBV20-1,TRBJ2-2
CASSLYQNYEQYF,TGTGCCAGCAGCTTATACCAAAACTACGAGCAGTACTTC,-,-,TRBV7-9,TRBJ2-7
CASSLAKRESYEQYF,TGTGCCAGCAGCTTAGCGAAGCGGGAGAGCTACGAGCAGTACTTC,-,TRBD2,TRBV7-7,TRBJ2-7
CASARDSSFEQFF,TGTGCCAGCGCGCGGGACTCATCCTTTGAGCAGTTCTTC,-,-,TRBV25-1,TRBJ2-1
CASRYLQAPKNTEAFF,TGTGCCAGCAGATATTTACAAGCCCCAAAGAACACTGAAGCTTTCTTT,-,-,TRBV14,TRBJ1-1
CASSLGRQGFFAELFF,TGTGCCAGCAGTTTGGGAAGACAGGGGTTTTTCGCGGAGCTGTTTTTT,-,TRBD1,TRBV27,TRBJ2-2
CASSFATGTTTDTQYF,TGTGCCAGCAGCTTTGCCACCGGGACTACCACAGATACGCAGTATTTT,few,TRBD2,TRBV7-2,TRBJ2-3
CASSLVPFRGANEKLFF,TGTGCCAGCAGTTTAGTTCCGTTCCGTGGAGCTAATGAAAAACTGTTTTTT,-,-,TRBV12-3/TRBV12-4,TRBJ1-4
CASSSSSGRETQYF,TGTGCCAGCAGCTCCTCTAGCGGGAGAGAGACCCAGTACTTC,many,TRBD2,TRBV7-2,TRBJ2-5
CSAPSGQGRGYTF,TGCAGTGCCCCCTCGGGGCAGGGTCGGGGCTACACCTTC,-,-,TRBV20-1,TRBJ1-2
CASSLGDTSGETQYF,TGTGCCAGCAGCTTAGGAGACACCTCCGGGGAGACCCAGTACTTC,-,-,TRBV7-9,TRBJ2-5
CASSKYYGGRERETQYF,TGTGCCAGCAGCAAATACTACGGGGGACGGGAGAGAGAGACCCAGTACTTC,-,-,TRBV21-1,TRBJ2-5
CASSLGTARTDTQYF,TGCGCCAGCAGCTTGGGGACAGCGCGCACAGATACGCAGTATTTT,-,-,TRBV5-1,TRBJ2-3
CASQETGLDIQYF,TGTGCCAGCCAAGAAACAGGGTTGGACATTCAGTACTTC,-,-,TRBV12-3/TRBV12-4,TRBJ2-4
CASSPPTGQRYNEQFF,TGTGCCAGCTCACCACCTACAGGGCAGAGATACAATGAGCAGTTCTTC,-,-,TRBV18,TRBJ2-1
CSAGREDTQYF,TGCAGTGCCGGACGGGAAGATACGCAGTATTTT,-,-,TRBV20-1,TRBJ2-3
CSVLPPDYGYTF,TGCAGCGTTTTACCGCCGGACTATGGCTACACCTTC,-,-,TRBV29-1,TRBJ1-2
CASSYRQANQPQHF,TGTGCCAGCAGTTACCGGCAGGCTAATCAGCCCCAGCATTTT,few,-,TRBV6-2/TRBV6-3,TRBJ1-5
CSARAGLAGGPLLAKNIQYF,TGCAGTGCTAGAGCCGGTCTAGCGGGAGGACCCCTGCTAGCCAAAAACATTCAGTACTTC,-,TRBD2,TRBV20-1,TRBJ2-4
CASSSRSAAQYF,TGTGCCAGCAGTTCCCGGTCAGCGGCGCAGTATTTT,-,-,TRBV6-5,TRBJ2-3
CASHYLHTDTQYF,TGTGCCAGCCACTACCTGCACACAGATACGCAGTATTTT,-,-,TRBV6-2/TRBV6-3,TRBJ2-3
CASSFRVGEWKETQYF,TGTGCCAGCAGTTTTCGGGTGGGGGAGTGGAAAGAGACCCAGTACTTC,few,-,TRBV27,TRBJ2-5
CAISEGWLAETQYF,TGTGCCATCAGTGAGGGTTGGCTAGCGGAGACCCAGTACTTC,few,-,TRBV10-3,TRBJ2-5
CASSLMGGGGASYNEQFF,TGTGCCAGCAGTTTAATGGGCGGAGGGGGGGCTTCCTACAATGAGCAGTTCTTC,few,-,TRBV27,TRBJ2-1
CAIGTGELFF,TGTGCCATCGGGACAGGGGAGCTGTTTTTT,few,-,TRBV10-3,TRBJ2-2